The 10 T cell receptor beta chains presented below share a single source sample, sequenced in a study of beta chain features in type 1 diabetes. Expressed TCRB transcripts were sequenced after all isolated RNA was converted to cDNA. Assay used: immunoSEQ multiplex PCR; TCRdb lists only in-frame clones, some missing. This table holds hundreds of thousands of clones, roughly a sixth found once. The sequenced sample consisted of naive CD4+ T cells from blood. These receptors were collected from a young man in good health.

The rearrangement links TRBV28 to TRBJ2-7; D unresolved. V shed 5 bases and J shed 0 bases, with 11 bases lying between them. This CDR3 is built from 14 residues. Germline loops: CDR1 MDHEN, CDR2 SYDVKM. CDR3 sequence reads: CASSQMRRSYEQYF. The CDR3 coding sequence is TGTGCCAGCAGTCAAATGAGACGCTCCTACGAGCAGTACTTC.

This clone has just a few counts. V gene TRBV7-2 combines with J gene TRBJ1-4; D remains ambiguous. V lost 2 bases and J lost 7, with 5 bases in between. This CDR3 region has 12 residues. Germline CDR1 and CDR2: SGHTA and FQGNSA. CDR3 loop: CASSLMGEKLFF. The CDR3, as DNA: TGTGCCAGCAGCTTAATGGGTGAAAAACTGTTTTTT.

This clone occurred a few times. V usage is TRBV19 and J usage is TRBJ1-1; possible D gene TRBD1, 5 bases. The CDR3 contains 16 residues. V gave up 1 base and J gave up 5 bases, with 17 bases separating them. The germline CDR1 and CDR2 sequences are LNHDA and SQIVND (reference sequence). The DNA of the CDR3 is TGTGCCAGTAGTATAGTATCCAGGGTTCGGGGGACTGAAGCTTTCTTT. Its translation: CASSIVSRVRGTEAFF.

The CDR3 is CSVQGAPRTEAFF. The CDR3 nucleotides are TGCAGCGTACAGGGGGCACCGAGGACTGAAGCTTTCTTT. This chain connects TRBV29-1 to TRBJ1-1; 9 bases agree with TRBD1. This CDR3 has 13 amino acids. V shed 6 bases, J shed 5 bases, and the junction held 7 bases outside the gene matches. Germline CDR1 reads SQVTM; CDR2 reads ANQGSEA.

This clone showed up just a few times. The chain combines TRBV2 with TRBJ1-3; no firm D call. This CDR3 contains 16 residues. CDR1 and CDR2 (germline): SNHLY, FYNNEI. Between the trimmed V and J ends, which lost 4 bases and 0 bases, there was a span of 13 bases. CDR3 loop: CASSGPRIGSGNTIYF. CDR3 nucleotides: TGTGCCAGCAGTGGGCCCAGGATTGGCTCTGGAAACACCATATATTTT.

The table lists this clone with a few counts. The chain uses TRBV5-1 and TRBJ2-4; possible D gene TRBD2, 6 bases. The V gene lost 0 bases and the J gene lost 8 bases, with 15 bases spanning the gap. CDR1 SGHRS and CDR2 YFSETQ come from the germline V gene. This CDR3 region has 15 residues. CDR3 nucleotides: TGCGCCAGCAGCTTGGCCGGGTACGGCGGGGACATTCAGTACTTC. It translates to CASSLAGYGGDIQYF.

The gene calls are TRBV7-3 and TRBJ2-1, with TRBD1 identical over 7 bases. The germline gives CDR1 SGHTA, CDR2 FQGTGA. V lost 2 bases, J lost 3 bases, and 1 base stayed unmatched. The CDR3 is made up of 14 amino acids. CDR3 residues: CASSLGTVYNEQFF. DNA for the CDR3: TGTGCCAGCAGCTTAGGGACAGTCTACAATGAGCAGTTCTTC. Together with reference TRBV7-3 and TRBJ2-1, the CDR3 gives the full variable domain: GAGVSQTPSNKVTEKGKYVELRCDPISGHTALYWYRQSLGQGPEFLIYFQGTGAADDSGLPNDRFFAVRPEGSVSTLKIQRTERGDSAVYLCASSLGTVYNEQFFGPGTRLTVL.

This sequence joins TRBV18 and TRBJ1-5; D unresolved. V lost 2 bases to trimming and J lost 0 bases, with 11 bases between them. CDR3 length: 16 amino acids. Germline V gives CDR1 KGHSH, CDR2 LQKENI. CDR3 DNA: TGTGCCAGCTCACCATGGCAGGCGACTAGCAATCAGCCCCAGCATTTT. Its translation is CASSPWQATSNQPQHF.

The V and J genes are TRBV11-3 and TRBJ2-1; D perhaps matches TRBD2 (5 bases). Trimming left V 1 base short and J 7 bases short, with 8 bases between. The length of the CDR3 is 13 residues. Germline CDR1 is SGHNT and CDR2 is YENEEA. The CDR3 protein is CASSLVRGNEQFF. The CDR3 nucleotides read TGTGCCAGCAGCTTAGTCCGGGGTAATGAGCAGTTCTTC.

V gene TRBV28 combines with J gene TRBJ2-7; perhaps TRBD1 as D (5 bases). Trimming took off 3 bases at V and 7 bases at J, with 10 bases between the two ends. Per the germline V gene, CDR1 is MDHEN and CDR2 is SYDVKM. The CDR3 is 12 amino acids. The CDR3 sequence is CASSFAGWEQYF. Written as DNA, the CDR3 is TGTGCCAGCAGTTTTGCAGGGTGGGAGCAGTACTTC.